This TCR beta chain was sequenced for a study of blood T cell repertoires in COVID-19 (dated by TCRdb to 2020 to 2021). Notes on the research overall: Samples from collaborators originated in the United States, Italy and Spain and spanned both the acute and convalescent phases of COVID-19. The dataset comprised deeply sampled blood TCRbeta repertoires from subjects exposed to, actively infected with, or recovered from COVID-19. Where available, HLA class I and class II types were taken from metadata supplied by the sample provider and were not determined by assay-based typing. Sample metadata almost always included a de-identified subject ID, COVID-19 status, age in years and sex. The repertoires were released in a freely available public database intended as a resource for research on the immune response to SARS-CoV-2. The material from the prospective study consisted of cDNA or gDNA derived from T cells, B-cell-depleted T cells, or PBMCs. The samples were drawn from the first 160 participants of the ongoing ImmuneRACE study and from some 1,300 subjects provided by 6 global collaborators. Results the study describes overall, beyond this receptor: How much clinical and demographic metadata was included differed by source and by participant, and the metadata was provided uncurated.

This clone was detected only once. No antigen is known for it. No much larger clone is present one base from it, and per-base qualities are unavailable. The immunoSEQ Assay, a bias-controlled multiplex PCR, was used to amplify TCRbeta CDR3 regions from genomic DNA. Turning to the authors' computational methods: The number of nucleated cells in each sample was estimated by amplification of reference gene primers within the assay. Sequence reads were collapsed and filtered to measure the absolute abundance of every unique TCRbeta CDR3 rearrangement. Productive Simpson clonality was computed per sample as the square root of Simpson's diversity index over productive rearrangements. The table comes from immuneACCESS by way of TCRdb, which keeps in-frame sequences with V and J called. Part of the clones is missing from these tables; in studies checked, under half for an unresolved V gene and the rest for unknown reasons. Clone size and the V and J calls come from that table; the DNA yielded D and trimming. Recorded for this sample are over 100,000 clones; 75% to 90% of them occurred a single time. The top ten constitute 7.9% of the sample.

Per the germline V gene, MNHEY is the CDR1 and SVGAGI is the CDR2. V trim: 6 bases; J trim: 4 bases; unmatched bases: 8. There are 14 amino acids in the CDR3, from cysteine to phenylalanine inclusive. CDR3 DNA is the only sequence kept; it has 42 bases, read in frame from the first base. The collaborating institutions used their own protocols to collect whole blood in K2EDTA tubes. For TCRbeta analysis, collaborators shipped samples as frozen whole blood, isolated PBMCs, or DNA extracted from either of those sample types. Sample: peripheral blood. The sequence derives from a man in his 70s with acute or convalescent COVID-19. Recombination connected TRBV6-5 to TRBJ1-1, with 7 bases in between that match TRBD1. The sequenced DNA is TGTGCCAGCAGAGGAGGGGGCGTTATCACTGAAGCTTTCTTT. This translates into CASRGGGVITEAFF.